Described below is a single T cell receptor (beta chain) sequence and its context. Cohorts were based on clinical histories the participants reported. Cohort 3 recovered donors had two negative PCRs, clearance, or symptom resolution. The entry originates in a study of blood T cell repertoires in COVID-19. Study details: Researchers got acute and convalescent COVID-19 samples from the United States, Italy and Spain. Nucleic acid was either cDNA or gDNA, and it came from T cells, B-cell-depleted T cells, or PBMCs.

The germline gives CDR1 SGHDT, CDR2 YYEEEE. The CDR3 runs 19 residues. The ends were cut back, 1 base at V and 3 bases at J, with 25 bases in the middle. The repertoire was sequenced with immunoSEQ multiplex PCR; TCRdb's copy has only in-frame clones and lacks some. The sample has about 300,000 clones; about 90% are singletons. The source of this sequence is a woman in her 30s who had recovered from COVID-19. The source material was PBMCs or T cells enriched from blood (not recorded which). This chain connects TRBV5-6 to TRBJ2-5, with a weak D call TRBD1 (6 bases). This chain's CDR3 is CASSLSLSMWQGYEETQYF. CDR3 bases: TGTGCCAGCAGCTTGAGTCTATCGATGTGGCAGGGGTATGAAGAGACCCAGTACTTC.